This T cell receptor (beta chain) was sequenced for a study of blood T cell repertoires in COVID-19. Study summary: Specimens from acute and convalescent COVID-19 originated in the United States, Italy and Spain. PBMCs, B-cell-depleted T cells, or T cells were the source of the cDNA or gDNA that made up the material.

The CDR3 sequence is 18 residues long. J gave up 0 bases and V 4 bases, and 7 bases lay outside the gene matches. Looked up from germline, CDR1 is SGHTA and CDR2 is FQGNSA. Under the authors' procedure: Amplification with reference gene primers provided the estimates of nucleated cell counts. Clones were sequenced by immunoSEQ multiplex PCR, and TCRdb holds only the in-frame ones, with some missing. Clonal size and the V and J genes are those of that table, whereas D and trimming came from the DNA. Here the sample spans a few hundred thousand clones, approximately 87% being singletons. The sample comprised peripheral blood. V and J are TRBV7-2 and TRBJ2-1, with 12 bases that match TRBD2. The receptor comes from a man aged 55 to 70 who had recovered from COVID-19. CDR3 coding DNA: TGTGCCAGCAGCTACCCGACTAGCGGGGGCAACTCCTACAATGAGCAGTTCTTC. Its protein product is CASSYPTSGGNSYNEQFF. Based on the CDR3 plus reference TRBV7-2 and TRBJ2-1, the full variable domain is GAGVSQSPSNKVTEKGKDVELRCDPISGHTALYWYRQSLGQGLEFLIYFQGNSAPDKSGLPSDRFSAERTGGSVSTLTIQRTQQEDSAVYLCASSYPTSGGNSYNEQFFGPGTRLTVL.